The 3 T cell receptor beta chains presented below share a single source sample, sequenced in a study of T-cell reconstitution after alpha-beta-depleted transplantation in children. Construction of the TCRbeta library involved unique molecular identifiers. TCRdb re-called the PCR reads through MiXCR, storing one row per CDR3 protein. The profile shows approximately 1,000,000 distinct CDR3 sequences, 25% to 35% of them singletons. Sequences were derived from PBMCs, mostly from graft donor cells, sampled 360 days after TCRalphabeta/CD19-depleted stem cell transplant. The receptors shown here come from a boy in the first two years of life who had a stem cell transplant for SCID, so the T cells may come from the graft donor.

This clonotype showed up just a few times. This rearrangement joins TRBV5-1 to TRBJ1-3; 7 bases are shared with TRBD1. The length of the CDR3 is 15 residues. CDR1 and CDR2 (germline): SGHRS, YFSETQ. V lost 5 bases and J lost 2; bases outside the gene matches: 7. DNA for the CDR3: TGCGCCAGCAGGATACGCGACAGGGCTGGAAACACCATATATTTT. The encoded protein is CASRIRDRAGNTIYF.

The chain combines TRBV6-1 with TRBJ1-6, with a possible D match to TRBD1 (6 bases). The CDR3 length is 13 residues. The V and J ends lost 6 bases and 4 bases respectively, with 7 bases between them. Germline CDR1 MNHNS, CDR2 SASEGT. Here the CDR3 reads CASRTGYNSPLHF. As DNA, the CDR3 is TGTGCCAGCAGGACAGGATATAATTCACCCCTCCACTTT.

This clonotype was detected only a few times. The V call is TRBV5-1, the J call TRBJ2-5; unclear D gene. V lost 0 bases and J 1 base, leaving 7 bases between the germline ends. The CDR3 totals 14 residues. Per germline, CDR1 SGHRS and CDR2 YFSETQ. This CDR3 reads CASSLVGSQETQYF. The CDR3 DNA sequence: TGCGCCAGCAGCTTGGTGGGATCCCAAGAGACCCAGTACTTC.